Each of the 24 T cell receptor beta chains below was sequenced from the same sample in a study of T cells in Graves' hyperthyroidism and ophthalmopathy. The investigators amplified TCR beta CDR3 regions from RNA transcripts. The study used the HTBI primer set for a first-round RT-PCR of the TCR CDR3. TCRdb processed the multiplex PCR reads anew with MiXCR; each CDR3 protein has one entry. The sample includes approximately 300,000 distinct CDR3 sequences, approximately 15% of them seen just once. The sample consisted of blood. The receptors stem from an older woman with Graves' ophthalmopathy.

This clonotype came up a few times. The germline gene is not matched at one end of the junction; a read error may be the cause. The rearrangement uses TRBV7-8 and TRBJ1-1, with 9 bases aligning to TRBD1. Germline V gives CDR1 SGHVS, CDR2 FQNEAQ. This CDR3 is 14 amino acids long. The CDR3 region has the DNA TGTGCCAGCAGCTGGGACAGGGCAATCACTGAAGCTGTCTTT. Translating it yields CASSWDRAITEAVF. The full variable domain, its missing parts supplied by reference TRBV7-8 and TRBJ1-1, is GAGVSQSPRYKVAKRGQDVALRCDPISGHVSLFWYQQALGQGPEFLTYFQNEAQLDKSGLPSDRFFAERPEGSVSTLKIQRTQQEDSAVYLCASSWDRAITEAVFGQGTRLTVV.

This clonotype was observed many times. The gene calls are TRBV11-2 and TRBJ2-1; D might be TRBD1 (6 bases). The CDR3 is 15 amino acids. V was clipped by 4 bases and J by 8 bases, with 18 bases between them. Germline assignment: CDR1 SGHAT and CDR2 FQNNGV. The CDR3 is CASSSGWDTRYEQFF. CDR3 nucleotide sequence: TGTGCCAGCAGCTCTGGTTGGGACACCCGCTATGAGCAGTTCTTC.

This clonotype was seen repeatedly, ten times or more. This chain joins TRBV3-1 and TRBJ2-1; the D is unclear. Germline CDR1 LGHDT, CDR2 YNNKEL (reference sequence). The CDR3 has 13 amino acids. V lost 4 bases, J lost 10 bases, and 14 bases lay in between. CDR3 nucleotides: TGTGCCAGCAGCCGACACCCGGGCAGCGAGCAGTTCTTC. Its protein product is CASSRHPGSEQFF.

There are many counts of this clonotype. This chain connects TRBV9 to TRBJ2-3; D not certain. CDR1 SGDLS and CDR2 YYNGEE come from the germline V gene. This CDR3 is built from 14 residues. V dropped 0 bases and J dropped 8 bases, with 13 bases sitting between them. The CDR3 nucleotides are TGTGCCAGCAGCGTAGAGGAAAGAGTGGCTACGCAGTATTTT. This sequence encodes CASSVEERVATQYF.

Note on this clonotype: A read error may be the cause here, since a much bigger clone is one base away. The chain links TRBV20-1 to TRBJ1-2; 7 bases map to TRBD1. The CDR3 has 13 amino acids. V was pared by 6 bases and J by 3 bases, with 7 bases of the junction left unmatched. Per the germline V gene, CDR1 is DFQATT and CDR2 is SNEGSKA (reference sequence). CDR3: CSALNTGDYGYTF. As DNA, the CDR3 is TGCAGTGCACTGAATACAGGGGACTATGGCTACACCTTC.

The V gene is TRBV5-1, the J gene TRBJ2-7; D uncertain. V was cut by 5 bases and J by 8 bases, with 23 bases left in between. Looked up from germline, CDR1 is SGHRS and CDR2 is YFSETQ. This CDR3 spans 15 amino acids. CDR3: CASSGPGRPRMQQYF. The CDR3 nucleotides read TGCGCCAGCAGTGGCCCCGGGCGACCACGGATGCAGCAGTACTTC.

This chain joins TRBV4-1 and TRBJ1-1, with 8 bases identical to TRBD1. CDR1 MGHRA and CDR2 YSYEKL come from the germline V gene. The CDR3 extends over 14 amino acids. The V segment lost 6 bases and the J segment 1 base; nucleotides outside the gene matches: 4. The CDR3 nucleotides read TGCGCCAGCAGACAAACAGGGGGGAACACTGAAGCTTTCTTT. Translation: CASRQTGGNTEAFF.

The chain has TRBV6-4 and TRBJ1-1; 10 nucleotides align to TRBD1. This CDR3 is built from 12 residues. Germline V CDR1 and CDR2: MRHNA, SNTAGT. Germline trimming cut 10 bases from V and 4 bases from J; bases unmatched to any gene: 3. This CDR3 is CANGQGGTEAFF. The CDR3 DNA follows: TGTGCCAACGGACAGGGGGGCACTGAAGCTTTCTTT.

This clonotype has a count of ten or more. V usage is TRBV3-1 and J usage is TRBJ1-1; TRBD1 matches 7 bases. V trimming: 4 bases; J trimming: 5 bases; junction bases outside the gene matches: 7. CDR1 LGHDT and CDR2 YNNKEL come from the germline V gene (reference sequence). The CDR3 loop spans 14 amino acids. CDR3 nucleotides: TGTGCCAGCAGCCTGGCGACAGGGAGAACTGAAGCTTTCTTT. Residues: CASSLATGRTEAFF.

Ten or more counts support this clonotype. V gene TRBV5-1 combines with J gene TRBJ1-1, with D tentatively TRBD1 (6 bases). CDR1 and CDR2 (germline): SGHRS, YFSETQ. V was shortened by 1 base and J by 4 bases, with 14 bases between the two germline ends. This CDR3 has 15 residues. CDR3 sequence (DNA): TGCGCCAGCAGCTTGATTTCAGTAGGGGGCACTGAAGCTTTCTTT. Its translation is CASSLISVGGTEAFF.

In its sample, this clonotype was seen many times. The chain carries TRBV20-1 and TRBJ2-5; 7 positions match TRBD2. The CDR3 sequence is 12 residues long. Germline assignment: CDR1 DFQATT and CDR2 SNEGSKA (reference sequence). The CDR3 DNA is TGCAGACCCTCTAGCGGACAAGAGACCCAGTACTTC. The encoded protein is CRPSSGQETQYF.

This clonotype was counted ten times or more. This rearrangement joins TRBV27 to TRBJ2-7; D unclear. Germline CDR1 and CDR2: MNHEY and SMNVEV (reference sequence). Trimming shortened V by 2 bases and J by 1 base, and 12 bases separated the two germline ends. The length of the CDR3 is 15 residues. The CDR3, as DNA: TGTGCCAGCAGTTTAGGCCCCCCCCGATCCTACGAGCAGTACTTC. Residues: CASSLGPPRSYEQYF.

This clonotype was observed many times. This chain uses TRBV11-2 with TRBJ2-3, with a tentative D call TRBD1 (5 bases). Germline V CDR1 and CDR2: SGHAT, FQNNGV. Trimming pared 6 bases from V and 6 bases from J, leaving 13 bases between. The CDR3 loop spans 13 amino acids. The CDR3: CASSPDRMDTQYF. The CDR3 DNA reads TGTGCCAGCAGTCCAGACAGAATGGATACGCAGTATTTT.

The genes are TRBV6-1 and TRBJ2-5; 8 bases are shared with TRBD2. The V and J ends lost 5 bases and 1 base, in that order; junction bases with no gene match: 6. Germline V gene sequence: CDR1 MNHNS, CDR2 SASEGT. This CDR3 is 15 amino acids long. CDR3 amino acids: CASSSTGGGQETQYF. The CDR3 DNA is TGTGCCAGCAGTTCCACGGGGGGGGGCCAAGAGACCCAGTACTTC.

On this clonotype itself: This may come from a read error, since a much larger clone is one base off. The rearrangement joins TRBV5-1 to TRBJ2-3; D remains unclear. The DNA end lines up better with TRBJ1-5; the J call may be wrong. Germline loops: CDR1 SGHRS, CDR2 YFSETQ. This CDR3 has 12 amino acids. CDR3: CASSREMDTQHF. The CDR3 DNA sequence: TGCGCCAGCAGTCGGGAAATGGATACGCAGCATTTT.

Many counts were recorded for this clonotype. The V and J genes are TRBV3-1 and TRBJ1-4; D is unclear. The CDR3 spans 12 residues. Trimming removed 5 bases from V and 7 bases from J, with 8 bases in between. Germline CDR1 is LGHDT and CDR2 is YNNKEL (reference sequence). This CDR3 is CASSIRAEKLFF. The CDR3 DNA reads TGTGCCAGCAGCATAAGGGCTGAAAAACTGTTTTTT.

This clonotype was counted only a few times. The chain joins TRBV7-2 to TRBJ1-4, with D unresolved. CDR1 and CDR2 (germline): SGHTA, FQGNSA. The V end was cut by 5 bases, the J end by 0 bases, with 13 bases between. This CDR3 has 16 amino acids. For the CDR3, the DNA is TGTGCCAGCAGCAAAACCAGTTACGCAACTAATGAAAAACTGTTTTTT. Encoded protein: CASSKTSYATNEKLFF.

This clonotype was seen repeatedly, ten times or more. The CDR3 spells CSATGGHYYEQYF. Written as DNA, the CDR3 is TGCAGTGCTACTGGTGGGCATTACTACGAGCAGTACTTC. V gene TRBV20-1 combines with J gene TRBJ2-7; D unclear. The CDR3 contains 13 residues. Germline V lookup: CDR1 DFQATT, CDR2 SNEGSKA (reference sequence). With 4 bases removed from V and 3 bases from J, the gap between germline ends came to 13 bases.

This clonotype came up a few times. This CDR3 is CASSVLGGQGARELFF. In DNA form, the CDR3 reads TGTGCCAGTAGTGTACTTGGGGGACAGGGGGCGAGGGAGCTGTTTTTT. V gene TRBV19 combines with J gene TRBJ2-2; 12 nucleotides agree with TRBD1. Trimming at V came to 5 bases and at J to 9 bases, leaving 10 bases not matched to a gene. The CDR3 has 16 residues. CDR1 LNHDA and CDR2 SQIVND come from the germline V gene (reference sequence). The full variable domain, completed using reference TRBV19 and TRBJ2-2, is DGGITQSPKYLFRKEGQNVTLSCEQNLNHDAMYWYRQDPGQGLRLIYYSQIVNDFQKGDIAEGYSVSREKKESFPLTVTSAQKNPTAFYLCASSVLGGQGARELFFGEGSRLTVL.

In this sample, this clonotype turned up many times. The rearrangement joins TRBV6-2 or TRBV6-3 to TRBJ2-6; D not certain. The germline CDR1 and CDR2 sequences are MNHEY and SVGEGT. The CDR3 has 16 amino acids. The V end was cut by 0 bases, the J end by 0 bases, with 6 bases between. The CDR3 sequence: CASSYSGDSGANVLTF. CDR3 coding DNA: TGTGCCAGCAGTTACTCGGGCGACTCTGGGGCCAACGTCCTGACTTTC.

This clonotype was counted at least ten times. The chain joins TRBV7-9 to TRBJ2-1, with D perhaps TRBD1 (6 bases). The CDR3 is made up of 18 amino acids. The V gene lost 0 bases and the J gene lost 0 bases, with 15 bases spanning the gap. The germline V gene encodes CDR1 SEHNR and CDR2 FQNEAQ (reference sequence). CDR3 sequence reads: CASSLASRDKNSYNEQFF. The CDR3 region has the DNA TGTGCCAGCAGCTTAGCGTCACGGGACAAAAACTCCTACAATGAGCAGTTCTTC.

CDR3 amino acids: CASSFGVNYEQYF. The CDR3 nucleotides read TGTGCCAGCAGTTTCGGCGTTAACTACGAGCAGTACTTC. The chain recombines TRBV12-3 or TRBV12-4 with TRBJ2-7; D is unresolved. The V gene lost 3 bases and the J gene lost 3 bases, with 9 bases spanning the gap. The CDR3 has 13 amino acids.

This clonotype occurred many times. The chain has TRBV12-3 or TRBV12-4 and TRBJ1-1; D gene uncertain. This CDR3 region has 14 residues. The V gene lost 2 bases and the J gene lost 1 base, with 8 bases spanning the gap. The CDR3 coding sequence is TGTGCCAGCAGTTTAAATCCCGGGAACACTGAAGCTTTCTTT. Translated: CASSLNPGNTEAFF.

This clonotype was seen only a few times. This chain uses TRBV9 with TRBJ2-3; tentatively, D is TRBD1 (6 bases). The CDR3 loop spans 14 amino acids. The ends were cut back, 6 bases at V and 2 bases at J, with 13 bases in the middle. The germline gives CDR1 SGDLS, CDR2 YYNGEE. The CDR3 is CASNIGGLTDTQYF. The CDR3 DNA reads as TGTGCCAGCAATATTGGGGGCCTCACAGATACGCAGTATTTT.